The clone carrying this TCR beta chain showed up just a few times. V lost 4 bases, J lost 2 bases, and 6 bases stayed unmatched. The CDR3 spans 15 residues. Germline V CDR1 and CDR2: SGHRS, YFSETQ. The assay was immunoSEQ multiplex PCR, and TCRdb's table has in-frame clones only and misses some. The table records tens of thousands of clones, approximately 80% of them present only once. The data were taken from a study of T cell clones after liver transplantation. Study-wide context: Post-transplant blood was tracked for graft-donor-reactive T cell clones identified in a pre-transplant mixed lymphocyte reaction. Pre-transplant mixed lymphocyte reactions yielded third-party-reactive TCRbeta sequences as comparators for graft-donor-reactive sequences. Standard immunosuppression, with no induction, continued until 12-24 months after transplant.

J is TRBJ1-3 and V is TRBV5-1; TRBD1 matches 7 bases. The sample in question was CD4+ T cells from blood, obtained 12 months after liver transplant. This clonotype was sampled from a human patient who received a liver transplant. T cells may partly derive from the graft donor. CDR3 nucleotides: TGCGCCAGCAGCCAGGGGGGGACAGCTGGAAACACCATATATTTT. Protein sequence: CASSQGGTAGNTIYF.